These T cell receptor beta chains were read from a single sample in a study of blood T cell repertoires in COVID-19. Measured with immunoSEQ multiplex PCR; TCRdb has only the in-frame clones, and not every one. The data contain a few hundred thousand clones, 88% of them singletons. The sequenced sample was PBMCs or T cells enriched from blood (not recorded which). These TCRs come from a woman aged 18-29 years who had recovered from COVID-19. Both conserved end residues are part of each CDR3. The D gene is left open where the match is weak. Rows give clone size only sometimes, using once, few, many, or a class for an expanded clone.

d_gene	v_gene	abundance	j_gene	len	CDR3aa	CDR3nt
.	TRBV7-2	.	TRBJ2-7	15	CASSLTAGTSYEQYF	TGTGCCAGCAGCTTAACAGCGGGTACGTCCTACGAGCAGTACTTC
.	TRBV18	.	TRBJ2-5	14	CASSDSAEEETQYF	TGTGCCAGCTCTGACTCGGCGGAGGAAGAGACCCAGTACTTC
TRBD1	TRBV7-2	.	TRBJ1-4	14	CASSVGTGVEKLFF	TGTGCCAGCAGCGTCGGGACAGGGGTTGAAAAACTGTTTTTT
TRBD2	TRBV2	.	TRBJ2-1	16	CASITLAGGPGHEQFF	TGTGCCAGCATCACACTAGCGGGGGGGCCAGGTCATGAGCAGTTCTTC
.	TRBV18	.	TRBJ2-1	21	CASSPSLPIRDTSLLIHEQFF	TGTGCCAGCTCACCTTCCCTCCCCATCCGGGACACTTCTCTTCTAATCCATGAGCAGTTCTTC
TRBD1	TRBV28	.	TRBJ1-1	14	CASSSGTGNTEAFF	TGTGCCAGCAGTTCCGGGACAGGGAACACTGAAGCTTTCTTT
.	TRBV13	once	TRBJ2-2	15	CASSSHAANTGELFF	TGTGCCAGCAGCTCCCACGCAGCGAACACCGGGGAGCTGTTTTTT
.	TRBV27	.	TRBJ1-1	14	CASSWAGASTEAFF	TGTGCCAGCAGTTGGGCAGGGGCCAGCACTGAAGCTTTCTTT
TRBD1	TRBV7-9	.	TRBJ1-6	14	CASSRDRGDSPLHF	TGTGCCAGCTCTCGAGACAGGGGGGATTCACCCCTCCACTTT
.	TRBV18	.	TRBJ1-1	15	CASSPATEMNTEAFF	TGTGCCAGCTCACCCGCGACAGAAATGAACACTGAAGCTTTCTTT
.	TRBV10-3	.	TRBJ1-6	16	CAISESSKGDNSPLHF	TGTGCCATCAGTGAGTCATCCAAAGGAGATAATTCACCCCTCCACTTT
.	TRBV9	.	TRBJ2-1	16	CASSAVGGFSYNEQFF	TGTGCCAGCAGCGCTGTCGGGGGTTTCTCCTACAATGAGCAGTTCTTC
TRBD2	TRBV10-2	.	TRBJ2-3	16	CASSDPLAGGPDTQYF	TGCGCCAGCAGTGATCCTCTAGCGGGGGGCCCAGATACGCAGTATTTT
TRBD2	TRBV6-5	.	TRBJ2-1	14	CASSLSGGSNEQFF	TGTGCCAGCAGTCTGAGCGGGGGGTCCAATGAGCAGTTCTTC
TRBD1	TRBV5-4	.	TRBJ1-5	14	CASSQDRVKQPQHF	TGTGCCAGCAGCCAGGACAGGGTGAAACAGCCCCAGCATTTT
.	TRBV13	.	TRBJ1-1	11	CASSLHTEAFF	TGTGCCAGCAGCCTTCACACTGAAGCTTTCTTT
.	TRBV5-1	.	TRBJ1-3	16	CASSSDSGAVGNTIYF	TGCGCCAGCAGCTCCGACAGTGGGGCGGTAGGAAACACCATATATTTT